Each of the 17 T cell receptor beta chains below was sequenced from the same sample in a study. A single record per CDR3 protein comes from TCRdb applying MiXCR to the 5' RACE reads. The sample consists of 25,000 to 35,000 distinct CDR3 sequences, around 24% of them appearing once. The material sequenced was memory CD4+ T cells sorted from blood. Subset specified: memory CD4+ T cells, CD4+CD45RO+CD25-. All receptors derive from a female donor with breast cancer.

This clonotype was recorded a few times. The V call is TRBV12-5, the J call TRBJ1-2; TRBD1 matches at 9 bases. V was clipped by 6 bases and J by 0 bases; unmatched bases: 14. CDR1 is LGHNT and CDR2 is FRNRAP in the germline V gene. The CDR3 loop spans 18 amino acids. CDR3 DNA sequence: TGTGCTAGTGGCCATGAAGTGCACAGGGGGCGGACTAACTATGGCTACACCTTC. Its protein is CASGHEVHRGRTNYGYTF.

This clonotype was picked up one time. A much more abundant neighbour one base away suggests this may be a read error. The chain couples TRBV4-2 to TRBJ2-7; unclear D gene. Germline CDR1 LGHNA, CDR2 YNFKEQ. The CDR3 contains 11 residues. The CDR3 protein is CASSQDYEQHF. The CDR3 DNA reads as TGTGCCAGCAGCCAAGACTACGAGCAGCACTTC.

This clonotype was seen a handful of times. This chain connects TRBV5-1 to TRBJ2-2, with D tentatively TRBD1 (6 bases). The CDR3 loop spans 12 amino acids. V lost 7 bases, J lost 4 bases, and 8 bases lay in between. Germline CDR1 reads SGHRS; CDR2 reads YFSETQ. CDR3 DNA sequence: TGCGCCAGCCAGGGGTTCACCGGGGAGCTGTTTTTT. Translation: CASQGFTGELFF.

The rearrangement uses TRBV6-5 and TRBJ2-5; D unresolved. The CDR3 contains 14 residues. The V end lost 2 bases, the J end lost 2 bases, and 9 bases lay between the germline ends. Germline-derived CDR1 and CDR2 are MNHEY and SVGAGI. The CDR3 DNA reads TGTGCCAGCAGTTACCCCGGTAGGCAAGAGACCCAGTACTTC. Translation: CASSYPGRQETQYF.

This clonotype showed up just a few times. DNA of the CDR3: TGCAGTGCTAGGCTAAGTCGGGGGGGTAGGGAGACCCAGTACTTC. Residues: CSARLSRGGRETQYF. V and J are TRBV20-1 and TRBJ2-5; TRBD2 matches at 8 bases. The CDR3 runs 15 residues. The V and J ends lost 3 bases and 5 bases, in that order; junction bases with no gene match: 11. CDR1 and CDR2 from the germline V gene are DFQATT and SNEGSKA (reference sequence).

In this sample, this clonotype turned up many times. The rearrangement uses TRBV9 and TRBJ2-1; TRBD2 matches at 10 bases. V was clipped by 4 bases and J by 3 bases; unmatched bases: 4. This CDR3 has 15 residues. Germline loops: CDR1 SGDLS, CDR2 YYNGEE. The CDR3 sequence is CASSTGLADYNEQFF. DNA for the CDR3: TGTGCCAGCAGCACCGGACTAGCGGACTACAATGAGCAGTTCTTC.

This sequence joins TRBV7-9 and TRBJ2-4, with D tentatively TRBD1 (5 bases). Germline CDR1 is SEHNR and CDR2 is FQNEAQ (reference sequence). The CDR3 sequence is 14 residues long. V lost 0 bases and J 15 bases, leaving 18 bases between the germline ends. In nucleotides, the CDR3 is TGTGCCAGCAGCTTAGCACAACAGGTTTCTTTCCCGTACTTC. Translating gives CASSLAQQVSFPYF.

The count of this clonotype is one. The junction shows a germline mismatch at one end, possibly a read error. This sequence joins TRBV27 and TRBJ2-5; D remains unclear. The CDR3 covers 11 residues. Germline assignment: CDR1 MNHEY and CDR2 SMNVEV (reference sequence). CDR3 residues: CACSFGETQYF. As DNA, the CDR3 is TGTGCCTGCAGTTTTGGAGAGACCCAGTACTTC.

The chain couples TRBV11-3 to TRBJ2-3; weak D call: TRBD2 (5 bases). V lost 2 bases to trimming and J lost 4 bases, with 16 bases between them. The CDR3 totals 16 residues. Germline CDR1 and CDR2: SGHNT and YENEEA. CDR3 sequence reads: CASSLRGRFQADTQYF. CDR3 nucleotide sequence: TGTGCCAGCAGCTTACGGGGTAGGTTCCAAGCAGATACGCAGTATTTT.

This clonotype was counted only a few times. This rearrangement joins TRBV25-1 to TRBJ1-6; D ambiguous. CDR1 and CDR2 from the germline V gene are MGHDK and SYGVNS. This CDR3 contains 13 residues. Trimming left V 6 bases short and J 10 bases short, with 13 bases between. The CDR3 nucleotides read TGTGCCAGCAGCCTAAGTGGGGAATCACCCCTCCACTTT. It is translated as CASSLSGESPLHF.

This clonotype occurred many times. The chain uses TRBV27 and TRBJ2-7, with TRBD1 matching 8 bases. Trimming at V came to 6 bases and at J to 5 bases, leaving 12 bases not matched to a gene. The CDR3 loop spans 15 amino acids. The germline V gene has CDR1 MNHEY and CDR2 SMNVEV (reference sequence). The CDR3 region is CASSRGQGGGHEQYF. Here the CDR3 DNA reads TGTGCCAGCAGCCGCGGACAGGGCGGAGGCCACGAGCAGTACTTC.

Turning to this clonotype: The junction departs from germline at one end; a sequencing error may be responsible. The chain joins TRBV4-1 to TRBJ2-7, with 9 bases aligning to TRBD2. Germline-derived CDR1 and CDR2 are MGHRA and YSYEKL. This CDR3 is 14 amino acids long. CDR3 sequence: CANSLSGGTYEQYF. The CDR3, as DNA: TGCGCCAACAGCCTTAGCGGGGGCACCTACGAGCAGTACTTC.

The chain is built from TRBV6-1 and TRBJ1-3; D might be TRBD1 (5 bases). V gave up 1 base and J gave up 9 bases, with 13 bases separating them. The CDR3 covers 14 residues. CDR1 MNHNS and CDR2 SASEGT come from the germline V gene. CDR3 DNA: TGTGCCAGCAGTGAAGGCAGGGAGGTGTTCACCATATATTTT. This translates into CASSEGREVFTIYF.

This clonotype was seen more than once but under ten times. V and J are TRBV20-1 and TRBJ1-4; D gene unclear. This CDR3 region has 13 residues. Trimming cost V 5 bases and J 5 bases, with 12 bases left between them. Germline V gene lookup returns CDR1 DFQATT and CDR2 SNEGSKA (reference sequence). The CDR3 is CSAVSSLNEKLFF. DNA for the CDR3: TGCAGTGCTGTGTCCAGTCTAAATGAAAAACTGTTTTTT.

This clonotype has just a few counts. CDR3 nucleotide sequence: TGTGCCAGCAGCTTGACCCCACCCAATGAGCAGTTCTTC. The encoded protein is CASSLTPPNEQFF. J is TRBJ2-1 and V is TRBV5-4; D is unresolved. V was trimmed by 1 base and J by 6 bases, leaving 8 bases between them. Per the germline V gene, CDR1 is SGHNT and CDR2 is YYREEE (reference sequence). This CDR3 spans 13 amino acids.

This clonotype was detected many times. CDR3 nucleotides: TGTGCCAGCACCCTCGGTGGGTCGAACACCGGGGAGCTGTTTTTT. It translates to CASTLGGSNTGELFF. The chain employs TRBV7-3 and TRBJ2-2; no reliable D call. The V gene lost 7 bases and the J gene lost 0 bases, with 12 bases spanning the gap. CDR1 and CDR2 (germline): SGHTA, FQGTGA. The CDR3 totals 15 residues.

This clonotype has a handful of counts. This chain joins TRBV30 and TRBJ2-1; TRBD1 might be the D (7 bases). The ends were cut back, 4 bases at V and 4 bases at J, with 17 bases in the middle. CDR1 is GTSNPN and CDR2 is SVGIG in the germline V gene (reference sequence). This CDR3 has 15 residues. CDR3 region: CAWNEGRGVYNEQFF. The CDR3 bases are TGTGCCTGGAATGAAGGCAGGGGGGTTTACAATGAGCAGTTCTTC.